The 14 T cell receptor beta chains given below trace back to one sample, sequenced in a study of blood T cell repertoires in COVID-19. Method: immunoSEQ multiplex PCR; TCRdb's copy keeps in-frame clones and lacks some. This sample has some 120,000 clones, with 80% found just once. The sequenced material came from peripheral blood. All receptors come from a man between 70 and 80 years old with acute or convalescent COVID-19.

The chain joins TRBV7-3 to TRBJ2-2; tentatively, D is TRBD2 (6 bases). V gave up 6 bases and J gave up 7 bases, with 15 bases separating them. The germline V gene has CDR1 SGHTA and CDR2 FQGTGA. CDR3 size: 14 residues. CDR3 loop: CASRRGAISGELFF. CDR3 in DNA: TGTGCCAGCAGACGCGGGGCTATCAGCGGGGAGCTGTTTTTT.

This clone was counted only a few times. This chain's CDR3 is CASSRNNGYEQYF. For the CDR3, the DNA is TGTGCCAGCAGCCGCAACAATGGCTACGAGCAGTACTTC. The chain links TRBV7-3 to TRBJ2-7; D is unclear. The V and J ends lost 5 bases and 3 bases respectively, with 11 bases between them. Germline CDR1 SGHTA, CDR2 FQGTGA. The CDR3 consists of 13 residues.

J is TRBJ1-1 and V is TRBV3-1 (or the pseudogene TRBV3-2), with D maybe TRBD1 (5 bases). The germline V and J ends were trimmed by 6 bases and 1 base, with 9 bases remaining between them. This CDR3 contains 13 residues. Germline CDR1 reads LGHDT; CDR2 reads YNNKEL (reference sequence). DNA of the CDR3: TGTGCCAGCAGACTCAGGGAGAACACTGAAGCTTTCTTT. Encoded protein: CASRLRENTEAFF.

J is TRBJ1-4 and V is TRBV25-1; 9 bases align to TRBD1. Germline values: CDR1 MGHDK, CDR2 SYGVNS. V gave up 8 bases and J gave up 4 bases; unmatched junction bases: 17. The CDR3 is 18 residues long. CDR3 DNA: TGTGCCAGCCGAGGAATCGGGGGCGGGACAGGGCTTAATGAAAAACTGTTTTTT. It is translated as CASRGIGGGTGLNEKLFF.

This clone was found a few times. The V gene is TRBV3-1 (or the pseudogene TRBV3-2), the J gene TRBJ1-3, with unresolved D. Trimming took off 4 bases at V and 8 bases at J, with 12 bases between the two ends. CDR3 size: 13 residues. Per the germline V gene, CDR1 is LGHDT and CDR2 is YNNKEL (reference sequence). The chain's CDR3 is CASSRVGSHTIYF. DNA of the CDR3: TGTGCCAGCAGCCGGGTTGGGAGCCACACCATATATTTT.

The chain combines TRBV6-5 with TRBJ2-7; TRBD1 aligns across 8 bases. CDR3 length: 14 amino acids. Germline CDR1 and CDR2: MNHEY and SVGAGI. Trimming took 8 bases from V and 2 from J; bases not matched to a gene: 8. The CDR3 bases are TGTGCCAGCGGAGACAGGGGATTAGCCTACGAGCAGTACTTC. It encodes CASGDRGLAYEQYF.

The chain is built from TRBV5-1 and TRBJ2-2; 9 nucleotides match TRBD1. The CDR3 has 15 residues. CDR1 is SGHRS, CDR2 YFSETQ, per germline. Germline trimming cut 2 bases from V and 8 bases from J; bases unmatched to any gene: 7. CDR3: CASSFRTGARGELFF. The CDR3 DNA sequence: TGCGCCAGCAGCTTCCGGACAGGGGCGAGAGGGGAGCTGTTTTTT. The variable domain in full, completed from reference TRBV5-1 and TRBJ2-2, reads KAGVTQTPRYLIKTRGQQVTLSCSPISGHRSVSWYQQTPGQGLQFLFEYFSETQRNKGNFPGRFSGRQFSNSRSEMNVSTLELGDSALYLCASSFRTGARGELFFGEGSRLTVL.

The chain couples TRBV18 to TRBJ1-5, with a weak D call TRBD1 (6 bases). Germline lookup yields CDR1 KGHSH and CDR2 LQKENI. The CDR3 is 15 residues long. V was cut by 6 bases and J by 4 bases, with 16 bases left in between. The CDR3, as DNA: TGTGCCAGCTCGTCCCGGGACATCTCGAATCAGCCCCAGCATTTT. It specifies CASSSRDISNQPQHF.

The chain has TRBV12-5 and TRBJ1-6; TRBD1 matches at 10 bases. Unmatched junction bases numbered 2, after V lost 3 bases and J lost 9 bases. The CDR3 contains 14 residues. The germline V gene has CDR1 LGHNT and CDR2 FRNRAP. CDR3 sequence (DNA): TGTGCTAGTGGTTTCGGGACAGGGGTTTCACCCCTCCACTTT. Its translation: CASGFGTGVSPLHF.

The chain combines TRBV4-1 with TRBJ2-7; possibly TRBD2 for D (6 bases). The V end lost 6 bases, the J end lost 3 bases, and 18 bases lay between the germline ends. There are 15 residues in the CDR3. Germline V gene lookup returns CDR1 MGHRA and CDR2 YSYEKL. CDR3 coding DNA: TGCGCCAGCAGTCCTCGGGGGTTGGGGGGCTACGAGCAGTACTTC. Translating it yields CASSPRGLGGYEQYF.

The J gene is TRBJ2-7, the V gene TRBV10-2; D is perhaps TRBD1 (5 bases). Per the germline V gene, CDR1 is WSHSY and CDR2 is SAAADI. Trimming pared 8 bases from V and 6 bases from J, leaving 26 bases between. The CDR3 loop spans 16 amino acids. CDR3: CASASQLGRVRVEQYF. CDR3 bases: TGCGCCAGCGCCAGCCAGTTAGGCAGGGTCAGGGTCGAGCAGTACTTC.

This clone appeared once. The J gene is TRBJ1-1, the V gene TRBV27, with 8 bases matching TRBD1. Germline-derived CDR1 and CDR2 are MNHEY and SMNVEV (reference sequence). The V segment lost 4 bases and the J segment 1 base; nucleotides outside the gene matches: 8. CDR3 size: 16 residues. The CDR3 DNA follows: TGTGCCAGCAGTTCAACCCGGGACAGGTGGAACACTGAAGCTTTCTTT. It encodes CASSSTRDRWNTEAFF.

The rearrangement links TRBV18 to TRBJ1-1; D remains ambiguous. The CDR3 covers 12 residues. Trimming shortened V by 1 base and J by 5 bases, and 5 bases separated the two germline ends. Germline-derived CDR1 and CDR2 are KGHSH and LQKENI. CDR3 region: CASSPLETEAFF. In DNA form, the CDR3 reads TGTGCCAGCTCACCACTGGAGACTGAAGCTTTCTTT. The full variable domain, completed using reference TRBV18 and TRBJ1-1, is NAGVMQNPRHLVRRRGQEARLRCSPMKGHSHVYWYRQLPEEGLKFMVYLQKENIIDESGMPKERFSAEFPKEGPSILRIQQVVRGDSAAYFCASSPLETEAFFGQGTRLTVV.

The chain recombines TRBV19 with TRBJ2-1; TRBD1 might be the D (5 bases). The germline CDR1 and CDR2 sequences are LNHDA and SQIVND (reference sequence). V dropped 3 bases and J dropped 1 base, with 10 bases sitting between them. The CDR3 extends over 15 amino acids. The CDR3 DNA follows: TGTGCCAGTAGTATGCAGGGAAGTTCCTACAATGAGCAGTTCTTC. Translating gives CASSMQGSSYNEQFF.